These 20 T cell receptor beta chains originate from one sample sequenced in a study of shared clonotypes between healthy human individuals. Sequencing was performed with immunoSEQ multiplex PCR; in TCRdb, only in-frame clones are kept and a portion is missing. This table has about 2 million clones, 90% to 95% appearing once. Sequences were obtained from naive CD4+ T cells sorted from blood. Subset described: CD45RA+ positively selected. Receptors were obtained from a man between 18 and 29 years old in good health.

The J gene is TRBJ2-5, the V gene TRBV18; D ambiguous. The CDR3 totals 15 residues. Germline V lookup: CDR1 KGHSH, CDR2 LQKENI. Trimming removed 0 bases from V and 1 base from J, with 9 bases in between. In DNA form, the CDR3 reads TGTGCCAGCTCACCACCGGGCCCCGGCCAAGAGACCCAGTACTTC. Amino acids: CASSPPGPGQETQYF.

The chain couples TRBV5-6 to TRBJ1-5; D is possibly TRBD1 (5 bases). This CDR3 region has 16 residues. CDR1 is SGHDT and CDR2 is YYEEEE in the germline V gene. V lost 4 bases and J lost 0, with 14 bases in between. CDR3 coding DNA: TGTGCCAGCAGCCTGGCCGGGACGGTTAGCAATCAGCCCCAGCATTTT. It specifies CASSLAGTVSNQPQHF.

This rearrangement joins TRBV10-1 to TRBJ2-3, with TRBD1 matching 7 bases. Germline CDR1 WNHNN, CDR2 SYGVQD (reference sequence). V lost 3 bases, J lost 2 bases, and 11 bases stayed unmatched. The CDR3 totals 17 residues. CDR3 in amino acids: CASSESPGQPPTDTQYF. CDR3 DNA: TGCGCCAGCAGTGAATCCCCGGGACAGCCGCCCACAGATACGCAGTATTTT.

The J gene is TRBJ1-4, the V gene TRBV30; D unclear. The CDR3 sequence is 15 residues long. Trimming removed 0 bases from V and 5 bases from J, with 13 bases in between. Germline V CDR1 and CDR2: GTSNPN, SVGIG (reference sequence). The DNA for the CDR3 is TGTGCCTGGAGTGTACCGGGAGTGGGGAATGAAAAACTGTTTTTT. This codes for CAWSVPGVGNEKLFF.

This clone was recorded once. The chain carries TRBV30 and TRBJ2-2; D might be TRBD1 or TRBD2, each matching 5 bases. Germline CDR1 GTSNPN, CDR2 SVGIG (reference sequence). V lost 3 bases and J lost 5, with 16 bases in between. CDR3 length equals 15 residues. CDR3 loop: CAWRTGPQETGELFF. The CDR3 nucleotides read TGTGCCTGGAGAACGGGGCCGCAGGAGACCGGGGAGCTGTTTTTT.

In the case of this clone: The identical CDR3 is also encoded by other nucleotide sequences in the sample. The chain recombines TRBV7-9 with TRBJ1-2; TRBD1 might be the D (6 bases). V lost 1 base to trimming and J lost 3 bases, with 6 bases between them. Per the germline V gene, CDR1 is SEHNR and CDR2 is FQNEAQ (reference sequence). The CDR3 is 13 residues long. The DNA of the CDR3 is TGTGCCAGCAGCTTAGACAGGGACTATGGCTACACCTTC. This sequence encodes CASSLDRDYGYTF.

The DNA of the CDR3 is TGTGCCAGCAGCTTAGATGTAGGTGGGGAGCTGTTTTTT. Amino acid sequence: CASSLDVGGELFF. The rearrangement links TRBV7-6 to TRBJ2-2, with D unclear. This CDR3 has 13 residues. Trimming left V 1 base short and J 8 bases short, with 8 bases between. Germline CDR1 and CDR2: SGHVS and FNYEAQ.

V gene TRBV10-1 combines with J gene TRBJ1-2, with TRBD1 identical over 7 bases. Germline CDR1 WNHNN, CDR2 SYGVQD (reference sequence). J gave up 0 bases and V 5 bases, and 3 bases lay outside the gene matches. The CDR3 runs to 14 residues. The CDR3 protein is CASSPGTANYGYTF. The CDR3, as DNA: TGCGCCAGCAGTCCCGGGACAGCTAACTATGGCTACACCTTC.

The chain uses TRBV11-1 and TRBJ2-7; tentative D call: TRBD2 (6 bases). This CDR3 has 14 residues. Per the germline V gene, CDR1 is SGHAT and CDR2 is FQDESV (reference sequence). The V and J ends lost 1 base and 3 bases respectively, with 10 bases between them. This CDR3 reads CASSLGLVDYEQYF. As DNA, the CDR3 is TGTGCCAGCAGCTTAGGACTAGTCGACTACGAGCAGTACTTC.

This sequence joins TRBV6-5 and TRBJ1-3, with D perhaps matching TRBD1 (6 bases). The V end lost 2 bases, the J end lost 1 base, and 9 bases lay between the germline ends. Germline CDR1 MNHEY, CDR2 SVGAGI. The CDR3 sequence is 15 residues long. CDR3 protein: CASSYQGISGNTIYF. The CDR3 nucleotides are TGTGCCAGCAGTTACCAGGGGATTTCTGGAAACACCATATATTTT.

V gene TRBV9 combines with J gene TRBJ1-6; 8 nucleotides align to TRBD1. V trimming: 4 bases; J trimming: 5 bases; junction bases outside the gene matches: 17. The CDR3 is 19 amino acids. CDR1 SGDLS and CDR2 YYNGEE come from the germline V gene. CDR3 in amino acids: CASSTRTGRGGWDNSPLHF. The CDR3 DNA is TGTGCCAGCAGCACCCGGACAGGGCGTGGGGGTTGGGATAATTCACCCCTCCACTTT.

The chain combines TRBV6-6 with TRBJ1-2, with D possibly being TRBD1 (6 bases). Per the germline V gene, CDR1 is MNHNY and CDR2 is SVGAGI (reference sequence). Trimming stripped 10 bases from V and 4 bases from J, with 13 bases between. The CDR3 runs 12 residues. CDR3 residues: CAINRAPYGYTF. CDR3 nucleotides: TGTGCCATTAACAGGGCCCCCTATGGCTACACCTTC.

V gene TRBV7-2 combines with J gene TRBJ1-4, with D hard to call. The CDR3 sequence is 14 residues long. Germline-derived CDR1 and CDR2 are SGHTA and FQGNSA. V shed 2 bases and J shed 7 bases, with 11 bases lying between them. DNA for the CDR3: TGTGCCAGCAGCTTAAGTCGTGTCAGTGAAAAACTGTTTTTT. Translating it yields CASSLSRVSEKLFF.

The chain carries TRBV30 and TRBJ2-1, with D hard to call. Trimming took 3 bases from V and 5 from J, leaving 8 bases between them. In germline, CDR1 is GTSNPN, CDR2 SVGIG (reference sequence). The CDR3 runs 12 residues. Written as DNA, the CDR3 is TGTGCCTGGAGCCATGAGGACAATGAGCAGTTCTTC. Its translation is CAWSHEDNEQFF.

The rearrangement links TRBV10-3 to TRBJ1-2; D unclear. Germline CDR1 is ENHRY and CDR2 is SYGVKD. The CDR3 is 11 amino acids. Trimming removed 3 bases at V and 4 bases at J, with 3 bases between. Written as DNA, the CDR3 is TGTGCCATCAGTGATGCCTATGGCTACACCTTC. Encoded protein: CAISDAYGYTF.

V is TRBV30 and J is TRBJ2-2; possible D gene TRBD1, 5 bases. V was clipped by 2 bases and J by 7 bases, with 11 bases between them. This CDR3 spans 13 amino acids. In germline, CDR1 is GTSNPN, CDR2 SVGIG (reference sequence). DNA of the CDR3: TGTGCCTGGAGTACTCAGGGTCACGGGGAGCTGTTTTTT. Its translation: CAWSTQGHGELFF. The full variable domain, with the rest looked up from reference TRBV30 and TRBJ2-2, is SQTIHQWPATLVQPVGSPLSLECTVEGTSNPNLYWYRQAAGRGLQLLFYSVGIGQISSEVPQNLSASRPQDRQFILSSKKLLLSDSGFYLCAWSTQGHGELFFGEGSRLTVL.

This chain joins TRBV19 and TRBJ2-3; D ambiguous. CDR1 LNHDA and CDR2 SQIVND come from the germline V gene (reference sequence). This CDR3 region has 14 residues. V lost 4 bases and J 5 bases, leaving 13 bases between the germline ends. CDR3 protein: CASSSGPSGDTQYF. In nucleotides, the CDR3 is TGTGCCAGTAGTAGTGGACCATCGGGAGATACGCAGTATTTT.

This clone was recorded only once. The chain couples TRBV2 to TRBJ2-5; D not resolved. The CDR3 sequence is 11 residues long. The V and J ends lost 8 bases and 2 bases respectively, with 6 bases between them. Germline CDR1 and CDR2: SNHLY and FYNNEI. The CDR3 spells CASAIQETQYF. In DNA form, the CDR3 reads TGTGCCAGCGCCATACAAGAGACCCAGTACTTC.

CDR3 in amino acids: CASSQETSANSPLHF. The CDR3 region has the DNA TGTGCCAGCAGCCAAGAGACAAGTGCCAATTCACCCCTCCACTTT. The chain joins TRBV4-2 to TRBJ1-6, with D hard to call. Germline V gene sequence: CDR1 LGHNA, CDR2 YNFKEQ. V was clipped by 0 bases and J by 7 bases, with 10 bases between them. The CDR3 loop spans 15 amino acids.

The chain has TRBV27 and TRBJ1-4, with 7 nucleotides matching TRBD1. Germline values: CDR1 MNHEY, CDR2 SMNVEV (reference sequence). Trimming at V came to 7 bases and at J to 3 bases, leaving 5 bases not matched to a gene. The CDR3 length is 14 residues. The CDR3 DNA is TGTGCCAGCACCGCAGGGGGAGCTAATGAAAAACTGTTTTTT. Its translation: CASTAGGANEKLFF.